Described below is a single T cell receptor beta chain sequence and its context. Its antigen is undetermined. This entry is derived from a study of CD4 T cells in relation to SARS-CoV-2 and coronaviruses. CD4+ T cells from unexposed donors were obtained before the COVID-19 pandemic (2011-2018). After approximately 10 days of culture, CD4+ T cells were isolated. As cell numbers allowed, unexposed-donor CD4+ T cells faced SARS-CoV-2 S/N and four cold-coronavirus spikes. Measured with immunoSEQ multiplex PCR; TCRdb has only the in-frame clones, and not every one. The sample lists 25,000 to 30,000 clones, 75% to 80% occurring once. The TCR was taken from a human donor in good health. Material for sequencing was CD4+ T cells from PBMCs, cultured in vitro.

In DNA form, the CDR3 reads TGTGCCATCAGTGAGTCGTCACAAAAGGGTTCCCAGTACTTC. Translated: CAISESSQKGSQYF. The gene calls are TRBV10-3 and TRBJ2-7, with no clear D. This CDR3 is 14 amino acids long. Trimming cost V 0 bases and J 10 bases, with 16 bases left between them. The germline gives CDR1 ENHRY, CDR2 SYGVKD.